A selection of T cell receptor beta chains follows, all from one sample in a study of radiation and T cells in renal cell carcinoma. The method was immunoSEQ multiplex PCR; TCRdb's version includes in-frame clones alone and lacks a portion of them. The profile shows approximately 61,000 clones, roughly 72% of them singletons. Sequenced material: blood, taken from a patient whose treatment included radiotherapy and nephrectomy. These receptors originate from a man aged 55-75 years with renal cell carcinoma. Both conserved end residues are trimmed from each CDR3.

TRBJ1-5	TRBV18	ASSPQQGNSNQPQH
TRBJ2-2	TRBV11-2	ASSLLPGKIGELF
TRBJ2-2	TRBV2	ASSVNRVSGTGELF
TRBJ1-2	TRBV5-6	ASSFLDGYT
TRBJ2-2	TRBV10-3	AISEGADTGELF
TRBJ2-7	TRBV30	AWSPITGRYEQY
TRBJ1-1	TRBV6-5	ASSYGQTGWNTEAF
TRBJ2-7	TRBV6-5	ASSYGSEQY
TRBJ2-3	TRBV4-3	ASSRTDRAVDTQY
TRBJ1-5	TRBV7-2	ASSFAAAQPQH
TRBJ2-1	TRBV6-1	ASSGSGRSSYNEQF
TRBJ2-6	TRBV6-4	ASSAEAGAYSGANVLT
TRBJ1-6	TRBV6-1	ASIRGYNSPLH
TRBJ2-1	TRBV5-1	ASSLLLNEQF
TRBJ2-3	TRBV7-2	ASSSGLTQY
TRBJ1-2	TRBV19	ASSQDPYGYT
TRBJ1-1	TRBV19	ASSRKMNTEAF
TRBJ2-5	TRBV18	ASSPYLGGMETQY
TRBJ2-5	TRBV19	ASSIGPGGSLETQY
TRBJ1-6	TRBV6-5	ASSPRDRYNSPLH
TRBJ2-1	TRBV25-1	ASSESEYNEQF
TRBJ2-7	TRBV6-6	ASCDPGQRTYEQY
TRBJ1-3	TRBV12-5	ASGLVEVGNTIY
TRBJ2-7	TRBV6-5	ASSPIAVWQQY
TRBJ2-2	TRBV7-9	ASSAQGAFTGELF
TRBJ2-5	TRBV7-3	ASSPNTRETQY
TRBJ2-5	TRBV7-2	ASNSQTRTGRQETQY
TRBJ2-1	TRBV30	AWRRSGRAGNEQF
TRBJ1-2	TRBV7-9	ASSLGRDRGSHGYT
TRBJ1-5	TRBV30	AWSVSRLDQPQH
TRBJ1-4	TRBV19	ASSIAGTSELF
TRBJ1-5	TRBV27	ASSSGALHGSQPQH
TRBJ2-3	TRBV7-2	ASSVSSGGGGTDTQY
TRBJ2-1	TRBV29-1	SGGVSSYNEQF
TRBJ1-1	TRBV27	ASSLSPRASPRLNTEAF
TRBJ1-2	TRBV6-1	ASSESTQQGGYT
TRBJ2-3	TRBV18	ASSPRGAGGPTAVPDTQY
TRBJ1-2	TRBV30	ATGPGTGASRRYGYT
TRBJ2-1	TRBV7-9	ASSRPGSSGNEQF
TRBJ2-1	TRBV7-2	ASSPWTSGPAVYNEQF
TRBJ1-2	TRBV6-1	ASSAPRQGANYGYT
TRBJ2-7	TRBV19	ASSRRDNVVEQY
TRBJ2-1	TRBV11-2	ASSLAGWVYNEQF
TRBJ1-6	TRBV30	AWSVTRDSPLH
TRBJ2-3	TRBV5-1	ASSLGAGDSTDTQY
TRBJ2-2	TRBV5-1	ASSLVAGSNTGELF
TRBJ2-3	TRBV7-2	ASSSHTDTQY
TRBJ2-7	TRBV6-1	ASSERRETPYEQY